The 23 T cell receptor beta chains presented below share a single source sample, sequenced in a study of shared clonotypes between healthy human individuals. Data came from immunoSEQ multiplex PCR; TCRdb stores just in-frame clones and leaves some out. The sample comprises around 700,000 clones, around 72% of which are singletons, and approximately 1.8% rests with the top ten. The sequenced sample consisted of memory CD4+ T cells sorted from blood. This sample's subset: CD45RA-negative fraction. The source of these receptors is a woman younger than 45 in good health.

V and J are TRBV30 and TRBJ1-1; 7 bases fit TRBD1. The CDR3 has 14 residues. The germline V gene encodes CDR1 GTSNPN and CDR2 SVGIG (reference sequence). The V and J ends lost 3 bases and 8 bases, in that order; junction bases with no gene match: 12. CDR3 DNA: TGTGCCTGGAGGCCAGGGGGGGGGCCCACGGAAGCTTTCTTT. Amino acids: CAWRPGGGPTEAFF.

This chain links TRBV2 with TRBJ2-1; D is possibly TRBD2 (7 bases). The CDR3 contains 17 residues. V was shortened by 5 bases and J by 3 bases, with 20 bases between the two germline ends. Germline V CDR1 and CDR2: SNHLY, FYNNEI. The CDR3 DNA follows: TGTGCCAGCAGTCCCCACCAGGGGCGGGGGAACTACAATGAGCAGTTCTTC. Translating it yields CASSPHQGRGNYNEQFF.

J is TRBJ1-1 and V is TRBV30; maybe TRBD1 (5 bases). The germline V gene has CDR1 GTSNPN and CDR2 SVGIG (reference sequence). The V and J ends lost 3 bases and 4 bases respectively, with 12 bases between them. This CDR3 has 13 residues. In DNA form, the CDR3 reads TGTGCCTGGAGCTCGGGGGTGCGCACTGAAGCTTTCTTT. It specifies CAWSSGVRTEAFF.

J is TRBJ2-1 and V is TRBV2; 8 nucleotides line up with TRBD2. The CDR3 extends over 15 amino acids. Germline V gene lookup returns CDR1 SNHLY and CDR2 FYNNEI. V lost 8 bases and J lost 8; bases outside the gene matches: 14. CDR3 in amino acids: CASQVLAGIGDEQFF. CDR3 DNA sequence: TGTGCCAGCCAAGTTTTAGCGGGAATAGGAGATGAGCAGTTCTTC.

This sequence joins TRBV2 and TRBJ1-2, with 7 nucleotides matching TRBD1. With V trimmed by 5 bases and J by 8 bases, 8 bases remained unmatched. CDR1 and CDR2 from the germline V gene are SNHLY and FYNNEI. CDR3 size: 13 residues. The CDR3 DNA reads as TGTGCCAGCAGTCGTGACAGGGTGGAGGGCTACACCTTC. Residues: CASSRDRVEGYTF. Together with reference TRBV2 and TRBJ1-2, the CDR3 gives the full variable domain: EPEVTQTPSHQVTQMGQEVILRCVPISNHLYFYWYRQILGQKVEFLVSFYNNEISEKSEIFDDQFSVERPDGSNFTLKIRSTKLEDSAMYFCASSRDRVEGYTFGSGTRLTVV.

The V gene is TRBV6-1, the J gene TRBJ1-3; D may be TRBD1 (6 bases). Looked up from germline, CDR1 is MNHNS and CDR2 is SASEGT. Trimming cost V 2 bases and J 0 bases, with 17 bases left between them. The CDR3 is made up of 18 amino acids. Here the CDR3 DNA reads TGTGCCAGCAGTGAAATTTGGGTGAGGGGGGCCTCTGGAAACACCATATATTTT. Its protein product is CASSEIWVRGASGNTIYF.

The rearrangement links TRBV5-3 to TRBJ1-5; the D is unclear. TRBV5-3 is an ORF, and what it does is uncertain. This CDR3 spans 13 amino acids. Trimming took off 4 bases at V and 1 base at J, with 6 bases between the two ends. In nucleotides, the CDR3 is TGTGCCAGAAGCGGTGCCAGCAATCAGCCCCAGCATTTT. This codes for CARSGASNQPQHF.

In DNA form, the CDR3 reads TGTGCCAGCAGATCTAACGTGGGTACAGGGCAGCAGTACTTC. The encoded protein is CASRSNVGTGQQYF. The rearrangement uses TRBV25-1 and TRBJ2-7, with TRBD1 as a possible D gene (6 bases). The germline CDR1 and CDR2 sequences are MGHDK and SYGVNS. The CDR3 contains 14 residues. V lost 6 bases to trimming and J lost 8 bases, with 20 bases between them.

This clone was seen a few times. V gene TRBV13 combines with J gene TRBJ2-1; weak D call: TRBD2 (5 bases). V was pared by 5 bases and J by 3 bases, with 14 bases between. The germline gives CDR1 PRHDT, CDR2 FYEKMQ (reference sequence). The CDR3 length is 15 residues. The CDR3 DNA reads as TGTGCCAGCAGCCCCCGTCAGGCGGGCTACAATGAGCAGTTCTTC. Amino acids: CASSPRQAGYNEQFF. Full variable domain (rest looked up from reference TRBV13 and TRBJ2-1): AAGVIQSPRHLIKEKRETATLKCYPIPRHDTVYWYQQGPGQDPQFLISFYEKMQSDKGSIPDRFSAQQFSDYHSELNMSSLELGDSALYFCASSPRQAGYNEQFFGPGTRLTVL.

The V gene is TRBV18, the J gene TRBJ2-5; a weak D match, TRBD1 (6 bases). The V and J ends lost 3 bases and 1 base respectively, with 15 bases between them. This CDR3 region has 16 residues. Germline CDR1 is KGHSH and CDR2 is LQKENI. CDR3 sequence reads: CASSPGQLRGQETQYF. DNA of the CDR3: TGTGCCAGCTCACCCGGACAGCTAAGGGGCCAAGAGACCCAGTACTTC.

The V call is TRBV5-8, the J call TRBJ2-1; either TRBD1 or TRBD2 may supply D (5 bases each). The V end lost 4 bases, the J end lost 9 bases, and 14 bases lay between the germline ends. The CDR3 covers 13 residues. The V gene's germline CDR1 is SGHTS and CDR2 YDEGEE. The CDR3 loop reads CASSTGLRIEQFF. CDR3 in DNA: TGTGCCAGCAGCACGGGGCTGCGGATTGAGCAGTTCTTC. Based on the CDR3 plus reference TRBV5-8 and TRBJ2-1, the full variable domain is EAGVTQSPTHLIKTRGQQATLRCSPISGHTSVYWYQQALGLGLQFLLWYDEGEERNRGNFPPRFSGRQFPNYSSELNVNALELEDSALYLCASSTGLRIEQFFGPGTRLTVL.

This clone was picked up a small number of times. Other DNA sequences in this specimen translate into the identical CDR3. The rearrangement links TRBV5-4 to TRBJ2-5, with 9 bases aligning to TRBD2. Germline CDR1 SGHNT, CDR2 YYREEE (reference sequence). The length of the CDR3 is 15 residues. Germline trimming cut 1 base from V and 5 bases from J; bases unmatched to any gene: 6. This CDR3 is CASSLRAGGPETQYF. In DNA form, the CDR3 reads TGTGCCAGCAGCTTGAGGGCGGGAGGGCCGGAGACCCAGTACTTC.

The count of this clone is one. In the same sample, other DNA sequences code for this CDR3. This chain uses TRBV6-6 with TRBJ2-3; 11 nucleotides align to TRBD1. This CDR3 is 15 amino acids long. The germline V gene encodes CDR1 MNHNY and CDR2 SVGAGI (reference sequence). V was pared by 2 bases and J by 3 bases, with 1 base of the junction left unmatched. The CDR3 DNA reads as TGTGCCAGCAGTTACGGGACAGGGGGTACAGATACGCAGTATTTT. Its translation is CASSYGTGGTDTQYF.

V and J are TRBV7-2 and TRBJ2-5, with no clear D. CDR1 and CDR2 (germline): SGHTA, FQGNSA. The V and J ends lost 2 bases and 5 bases respectively, with 15 bases between them. The length of the CDR3 is 15 residues. CDR3 residues: CASSLIYSRSETQYF. The CDR3 DNA sequence: TGTGCCAGCAGCTTAATCTACTCACGGTCGGAGACCCAGTACTTC. Full variable domain (rest looked up from reference TRBV7-2 and TRBJ2-5): GAGVSQSPSNKVTEKGKDVELRCDPISGHTALYWYRQSLGQGLEFLIYFQGNSAPDKSGLPSDRFSAERTGGSVSTLTIQRTQQEDSAVYLCASSLIYSRSETQYFGPGTRLLVL.

V is TRBV5-1 and J is TRBJ2-7; TRBD2 is a possible D gene (6 bases). Between the trimmed V and J ends, which lost 2 bases and 5 bases, there was a span of 14 bases. Germline loops: CDR1 SGHRS, CDR2 YFSETQ. CDR3 size: 14 residues. This chain's CDR3 is CASSFGGPIDEQYF. CDR3 nucleotide sequence: TGCGCCAGCAGCTTCGGGGGACCCATTGACGAGCAGTACTTC.

In the case of this clone: The same CDR3 is also encoded by other DNA sequences in this sample. The chain couples TRBV5-4 to TRBJ2-1, with D perhaps given as TRBD1 or TRBD2 (5 bases each). The ends were cut back, 0 bases at V and 5 bases at J, with 6 bases in the middle. The CDR3 has 13 amino acids. Germline CDR1 is SGHNT and CDR2 is YYREEE (reference sequence). The CDR3 sequence is CASSLVGDNEQFF. For the CDR3, the DNA is TGTGCCAGCAGCTTGGTGGGGGACAATGAGCAGTTCTTC.

V is TRBV19 and J is TRBJ2-7; TRBD2 matches 7 bases. CDR3 size: 14 residues. Germline values: CDR1 LNHDA, CDR2 SQIVND (reference sequence). V lost 6 bases, J lost 3 bases, and 8 bases stayed unmatched. CDR3 in amino acids: CASRGRDYGYEQYF. CDR3 in DNA: TGTGCCAGTAGGGGCCGGGACTACGGCTACGAGCAGTACTTC.

In this sample, this clone turned up a few times. The chain is built from TRBV19 and TRBJ1-5; 7 bases are a match to TRBD1. V dropped 6 bases and J dropped 4; count of bases not matched to a gene: 9. Germline V gives CDR1 LNHDA, CDR2 SQIVND (reference sequence). The length of the CDR3 is 15 residues. The CDR3 coding sequence is TGTGCCAGTAGGGTCAACAGGGGACCTAATCAGCCCCAGCATTTT. Its translation: CASRVNRGPNQPQHF.

The gene calls are TRBV9 and TRBJ1-1; possible D gene TRBD1, 6 bases. V lost 4 bases and J 4 bases, leaving 11 bases between the germline ends. This CDR3 is 13 amino acids long. The germline V gene has CDR1 SGDLS and CDR2 YYNGEE. In DNA form, the CDR3 reads TGTGCCAGCAGCTCCCTGGACAGCACTGAAGCTTTCTTT. Residues: CASSSLDSTEAFF.

V usage is TRBV5-4 and J usage is TRBJ2-3; perhaps TRBD2 as D (6 bases). CDR1 is SGHNT, CDR2 YYREEE, per germline (reference sequence). This CDR3 has 15 amino acids. V gave up 4 bases and J gave up 0 bases, with 12 bases separating them. In nucleotides, the CDR3 is TGTGCCAGCAGCCCCGCTAGCGACAGCACAGATACGCAGTATTTT. This encodes CASSPASDSTDTQYF. The whole variable domain, filled in from reference TRBV5-4 and TRBJ2-3, reads ETGVTQSPTHLIKTRGQQVTLRCSSQSGHNTVSWYQQALGQGPQFIFQYYREEENGRGNFPPRFSGLQFPNYSSELNVNALELDDSALYLCASSPASDSTDTQYFGPGTRLTVL.

The chain carries TRBV5-1 and TRBJ2-3; TRBD2 matches 10 bases. The ends lost 3 bases at V and 6 bases at J; junction bases unmatched: 4. This CDR3 spans 14 amino acids. Germline lookup yields CDR1 SGHRS and CDR2 YFSETQ. CDR3 DNA: TGCGCCAGCAGCTGGGGACTAGCGCGGGATACGCAGTATTTT. Its translation is CASSWGLARDTQYF.

Turning to this clone: The sample carries other DNA sequences with the same CDR3. The rearrangement joins TRBV6-6 to TRBJ1-5; D not certain. This CDR3 comprises 13 residues. V gave up 2 bases and J gave up 4 bases, with 6 bases separating them. Germline CDR1 MNHNY, CDR2 SVGAGI (reference sequence). The CDR3 protein is CASSYTDNQPQHF. CDR3 in DNA: TGTGCCAGCAGTTACACGGATAATCAGCCCCAGCATTTT.

The sample holds one count of this clone. V is TRBV11-2 and J is TRBJ2-7; the match to TRBD1 covers 9 bases. This CDR3 contains 14 residues. Germline V gene sequence: CDR1 SGHAT, CDR2 FQNNGV. V shed 5 bases and J 5 bases; nucleotides not matched to a gene: 7. CDR3 coding DNA: TGTGCCAGCAGCCAAGGACAGGGGAGACACGAGCAGTACTTC. Translation: CASSQGQGRHEQYF.